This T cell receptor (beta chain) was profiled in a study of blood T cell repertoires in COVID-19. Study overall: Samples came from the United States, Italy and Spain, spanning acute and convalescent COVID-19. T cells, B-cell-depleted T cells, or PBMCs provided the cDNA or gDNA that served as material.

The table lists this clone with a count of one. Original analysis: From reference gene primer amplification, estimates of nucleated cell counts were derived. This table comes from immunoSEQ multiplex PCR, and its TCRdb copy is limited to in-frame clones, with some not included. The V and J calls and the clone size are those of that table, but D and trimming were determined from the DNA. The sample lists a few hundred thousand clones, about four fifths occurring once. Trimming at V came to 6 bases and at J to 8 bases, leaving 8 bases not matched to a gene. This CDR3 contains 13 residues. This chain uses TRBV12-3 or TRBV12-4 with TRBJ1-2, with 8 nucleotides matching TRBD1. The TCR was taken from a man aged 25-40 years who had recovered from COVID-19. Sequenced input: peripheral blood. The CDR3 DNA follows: TGTGCCAGCAGCTCCCAGGGGGCGGGCGGCTACACCTTC. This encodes CASSSQGAGGYTF.